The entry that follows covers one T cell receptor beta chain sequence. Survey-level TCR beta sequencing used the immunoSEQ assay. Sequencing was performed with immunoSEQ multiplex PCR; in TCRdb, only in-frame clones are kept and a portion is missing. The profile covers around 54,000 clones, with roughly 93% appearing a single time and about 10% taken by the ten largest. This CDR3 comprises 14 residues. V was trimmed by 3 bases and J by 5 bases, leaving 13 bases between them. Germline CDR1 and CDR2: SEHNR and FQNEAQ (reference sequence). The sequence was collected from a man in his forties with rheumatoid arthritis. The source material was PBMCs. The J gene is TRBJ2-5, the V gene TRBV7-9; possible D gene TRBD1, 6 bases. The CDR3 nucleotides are TGTGCCAGCAGCTTTACAGGGTCTCGGGAGACCCAGTACTTC. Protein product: CASSFTGSRETQYF.